The 31 T cell receptor delta chains in this list originate from one sample, sequenced in a study of γδ T cells in repeated Plasmodium falciparum infection (dated by TCRdb to the early 2020s). The library relied on multiplex PCR. The sequencing machine was an Illumina MiSeq. TCRdb recomputed clones from the public reads with CATT; identical DNA rows were then combined. The sample yields roughly 93,000 delta-chain clones; 0.85% to 1% were counted once. In total, the top ten clones hold over 8.5% of the sample. For bulk TCR repertoire analysis, Vgamma9/Vdelta2+ and Vdelta2-negative gammadelta T cell populations were flow-sorted out of peripheral blood mononuclear cells. Sequenced material: gamma-delta T cells from blood. All receptors come from a pool of human donors (malaria-infected and uninfected, not separated).

This clone was detected a few times. A single base is all that separates this from a far larger clone, so a read error is likely. Other DNA sequences from this sample encode an identical CDR3 as well. The chain is built from TRDV1 and TRDJ1; the match to TRDD3 covers 7 bases. The J gene, not given by TCRdb, was assigned here from a germline match of the nucleotide sequence. The CDR3 covers 20 residues. The V gene end was trimmed by 4 bases and the J gene end by 0 bases; junction bases not matched to a gene: 20. In germline, CDR1 is TSWWSYY, CDR2 QGS. The CDR3 region is CALGGPSPELGEEYTDKLIF. The CDR3 coding sequence is TGTGCTCTTGGGGGGCCCTCTCCTGAGTTGGGGGAGGAATACACCGATAAACTCATCTTT.

A remark on this clone: With only one base between it and a far larger clone, this is likely a read error. Other DNA variants within this sample encode the same CDR3. V is TRDV1 and J is TRDJ1; 8 bases are a match to TRDD3. In the absence of a J gene in TCRdb, the DNA was matched to germline to assign it here. The CDR3 spans 22 residues. Germline V gene sequence: CDR1 TSWWSYY, CDR2 QGS. Trimming took 5 bases from V and 3 from J; bases not matched to a gene: 29. The CDR3 DNA sequence: TGTGCTCTTGGGTCTCTGATTCCCTCCTCCCTAAACTGGGGGTCTCCTCCCGATAAACTCATCTTT. Amino acids: CALGSLIPSSLNWGSPPDKLIF.

This clone was counted many times. For this DNA, TCRdb reports the protein of a much larger clone, which diverges at residue 10, most likely from a read error; the protein presented here is translated directly from the DNA. This chain joins TRDV2 and TRDJ1; maybe TRDD3 (5 bases). As TCRdb names no J gene, one was assigned here on the basis of a DNA match to germline. Deletions cut 0 bases from V and 0 bases from J, with 28 bases between. The CDR3 consists of 21 residues. CDR1 and CDR2 from the germline V gene are GEAIGNYY and EKD. The CDR3 region has the DNA TGTGCCTGTGACACCTTAAAATCGGGGGGTACTGGCCTCATACACACCGATAAACTCATCTTT. Its protein is CACDTLKSGGTGLIHTDKLIF.

Comments on this clone: Translating this DNA gives a protein that differs at residue 6 from the TCRdb one, which belongs to a much larger clone; a read error is likely, and the protein shown is this translation. The rearrangement links TRDV1 to TRDJ1; 7 bases are shared with TRDD3. This CDR3 has 18 residues. Trimming removed 3 bases from V and 7 bases from J; junction bases left unmatched: 20. Germline CDR1 TSWWSYY, CDR2 QGS. CDR3 sequence reads: CALGDLTYWGPLFGKLIF. The CDR3, as DNA: TGTGCTCTTGGGGACCTGACTTACTGGGGACCACTCTTCGGTAAACTCATCTTT.

To note about this clone: TCRdb records a much larger clone's protein for this DNA, with a difference at residue 14 that likely arises from a read error; the protein given is the translation of the DNA. J is TRDJ1 and V is TRDV1; 11 bases agree with TRDD3. Germline lookup yields CDR1 TSWWSYY and CDR2 QGS. CDR3 length equals 18 residues. The DNA of the CDR3 is TGTGCTCTTGGGCCTGGGGGATACCTCGTTGAGTACACCAATAAACTCATCTTT. Translating gives CALGPGGYLVEYTNKLIF.

Concerning this clone itself: A single base is all that separates this from a far larger clone, so a read error is likely. Other DNA sequences within the sample encode an identical CDR3. The rearrangement uses TRDV1 and TRDJ1, with 8 positions matching TRDD3. CDR1 is TSWWSYY and CDR2 is QGS in the germline V gene. This CDR3 region has 19 residues. The CDR3 bases are TGTGCCCTTGGCCCGAGGGTCCTACAGGCGGGATACGGGACCGATAAACTCATCTTT. Amino acids: CALGPRVLQAGYGTDKLIF.

A word on this clone: This likely came from a read error, as a far larger clone is one base away. Other DNA variants within this sample encode the same CDR3. This chain connects TRDV1 to TRDJ1; 8 bases are a match to TRDD3. From germline, CDR1 is TSWWSYY and CDR2 QGS. This CDR3 region has 20 residues. The CDR3 here is CALGVPISRTGGHCCDKLIF. The CDR3 DNA follows: TGTGCCCTTGGGGTCCCCATTTCCCGTACTGGGGGCCACTGCTGCGATAAACTCATCTTT.

In this sample, this clone turned up a few times. TCRdb lists the protein of a much larger clone for this DNA, which differs at residue 9, so this is likely a read error; the protein given here is translated from the DNA itself. The genes are TRDV2 and TRDJ3; 10 bases are shared with TRDD3. The J gene was not available in TCRdb and was assigned here by matching the DNA to germline segments. The CDR3 is 18 residues long. The J segment lost 3 bases and the V segment lost 3 bases, leaving 7 bases of the junction unmatched. From germline, CDR1 is GEAIGNYY and CDR2 EKD. CDR3 residues: CACDLTGGCGWDTRQMFF. CDR3 in DNA: TGTGCCTGTGACCTTACTGGGGGATGCGGCTGGGACACCCGACAGATGTTTTTC.

In regard to this clone: This DNA translates differently at residue 14 from the TCRdb protein, which is that of a much larger clone; a read error is likely, and the protein shown is the DNA's own translation. The V gene reported is TRDV1; the J gene is uncalled; the table's D gene call, TRDD3, was not cross checked with the DNA. Per the germline V gene, CDR1 is TSWWSYY and CDR2 is QGS. This CDR3 region has 16 residues. In DNA form, the CDR3 reads TGTGCTCTTGGGGAACTGGAGGTGGGGTCCACCGATAAACCCATCTTT. Encoded protein: CALGELEVGSTDKPIF.

Only a few counts were recorded for this clone. TCRdb lists the protein of a much larger clone for this DNA, which differs at residue 19, so this is likely a read error; the protein given here is translated from the DNA itself. The CDR3, as DNA: TGTGCTCTTGGGTTTCAACCGTCCACAGCGGTACTGAGGGTCTTTAAGACCGATGAACTCATCTTT. It specifies CALGFQPSTAVLRVFKTDELIF. The chain links TRDV1 to TRDJ1; D unresolved. CDR1 TSWWSYY and CDR2 QGS come from the germline V gene. The CDR3 has 22 amino acids.

As for this clone: TCRdb has a much larger clone's protein, which differs at residue 17 from the translation of this DNA, likely because of a read error; what is shown is the protein translated from the DNA. The gene calls are TRDV1 and TRDJ1; the D gene could be TRDD2 or TRDD3 (7 bases each). The ends were cut back, 0 bases at V and 4 bases at J, with 33 bases in the middle. CDR1 is TSWWSYY, CDR2 QGS, per germline. The CDR3 has 22 residues. The CDR3 bases are TGTGCTCTTGGGGAACTAGCGTGTTCCTACTGGGGCACTATGAAAAGGGTCGATAAACTCATCTTT. Its protein product is CALGELACSYWGTMKRVDKLIF.

This clone was seen repeatedly, ten times or more. A far larger clone differs by one base, so this is likely a read error. Other DNA sequences in the same sample also yield this CDR3. The chain couples TRDV2 to TRDJ1, with 7 bases fitting TRDD3. The J gene comes from matching the DNA to germline here; TCRdb lacks it. Germline-derived CDR1 and CDR2 are GEAIGNYY and EKD. Unmatched junction bases numbered 11, after V lost 0 bases and J lost 8 bases. The CDR3 length is 15 residues. CDR3 protein: CACDTVGDRSDKLIF. The CDR3, as DNA: TGTGCCTGTGACACCGTTGGGGATAGAAGCGACAAACTCATCTTT.

This clone was seen only a few times. This likely stems from a read error, as it lies one base from a far larger clone. Other nucleotide sequences in the sample specify the same CDR3. Called V gene: TRDV2; the J gene was not called; the table's D call TRDD3 went unverified against the DNA. Germline V CDR1 and CDR2: GEAIGNYY, EKD. There are 19 residues in the CDR3. The CDR3 sequence is CACDTEFGGVNKRTDKLIF. The CDR3 nucleotides read TGTGCCTGTGACACCGAATTTGGCGGGGTCAACAAGAGGACCGATAAACTCATCTTC.

To note about this clone: The protein recorded in TCRdb matches a much larger clone and deviates from this DNA's translation at residue 18, suggesting a read error; the protein here is obtained by translating the DNA. The chain joins TRDV1 to TRDJ3; the D gene is possibly TRDD3 (6 bases). Since TCRdb gives no J gene, matching the DNA to germline was used here to assign it. The germline V and J ends were trimmed by 0 bases and 0 bases, with 39 bases remaining between them. The CDR3 extends over 28 amino acids. Germline CDR1 and CDR2: TSWWSYY and QGS. In DNA form, the CDR3 reads TGTGCTCTTGGGGAACTAGTGGGACCTCTACAATCGTACTGGGATAGGCCGGAGAGCTCCTGGGACACCCGACAGATGTTTTTC. Amino acid sequence: CALGELVGPLQSYWDRPESSWDTRQMFF.

This clone has a count of ten or more. This chain's CDR3 is CALGDSSCLPQTCTGGHRVDKLIF. The DNA of the CDR3 is TGTGCTCTTGGGGATTCTTCTTGCCTTCCCCAAACCTGTACTGGGGGACACAGGGTCGATAAACTCATCTTT. This chain connects TRDV1 to TRDJ1; 9 bases map to TRDD3. This CDR3 spans 24 amino acids. V was pared by 3 bases and J by 4 bases, with 33 bases of the junction left unmatched. Germline-derived CDR1 and CDR2 are TSWWSYY and QGS.

As regards this clone: TCRdb shows a much larger clone's protein in place of this DNA's translation, and the two differ at residue 15, likely through a read error; the protein shown is translated from the DNA. The chain recombines TRDV1 with TRDJ1; possible D gene TRDD3, 5 bases. The J gene, left out of TCRdb, was set here by checking the DNA against germline. The CDR3 runs 18 residues. CDR1 and CDR2 from the germline V gene are TSWWSYY and QGS. CDR3 residues: CALGELGGPLRYTDRLIF. CDR3 DNA sequence: TGTGCTCTTGGGGAACTAGGGGGGCCCCTCCGGTACACCGATAGACTCATCTTT.

This clone showed up just a few times. The TCRdb protein comes from a much larger clone and disagrees with this DNA's translation at residue 5, likely due to a read error; the protein given here is derived from the DNA. The genes are TRDV1 and TRDJ1; 8 bases are shared with TRDD3. The J gene was missing in TCRdb and was found by matching the end of the DNA to germline. The CDR3 contains 20 residues. The V segment lost 4 bases and the J segment 0 bases; nucleotides outside the gene matches: 19. Per the germline V gene, CDR1 is TSWWSYY and CDR2 is QGS. CDR3 in amino acids: CALGGGDTYGIRPYTDKLIF. The DNA of the CDR3 is TGTGCTCTTGGGGGAGGAGATACCTACGGGATACGACCGTACACCGATAAACTCATCTTT.

Details on this clone: TCRdb's protein, taken from a much larger clone, differs from this DNA's translation at residue 3, likely owing to a read error; the protein displayed comes from the DNA. J is TRDJ1 and V is TRDV1; D perhaps matches TRDD3 (5 bases). As TCRdb names no J gene, one was assigned here on the basis of a DNA match to germline. Germline V gene sequence: CDR1 TSWWSYY, CDR2 QGS. The CDR3 is 18 amino acids. The CDR3 loop is CAPGLPLGSLRYTDKLIF. The CDR3 nucleotides read TGTGCTCCTGGGCTCCCCCTGGGCTCTCTCCGGTACACCGATAAACTCATCTTT.

This clone was picked up a small number of times. A far larger clone is only one base removed, so a read error is likely. Other DNA sequences in the sample encode the same CDR3. The chain is built from TRDV1 and TRDJ1, with D possibly matching TRDD3 (6 bases). The J gene was missing in TCRdb and was found by matching the end of the DNA to germline. CDR1 and CDR2 (germline): TSWWSYY, QGS. The ends were cut back, 2 bases at V and 0 bases at J, with 25 bases in the middle. CDR3 length: 20 amino acids. The CDR3 nucleotides read TGTGCTCTTGGGGAAGATCCGAAGTCCGTCGGGGATTCGTACACCGATAAACTCATCTTT. Amino acids: CALGEDPKSVGDSYTDKLIF.

This clone was seen repeatedly, ten times or more. TCRdb shows a much larger clone's protein in place of this DNA's translation, and the two differ at residue 21, likely through a read error; the protein shown is translated from the DNA. V and J are TRAV36/DV7 and TRDJ1; 12 bases are shared with TRDD3. The CDR3 loop spans 23 amino acids. Germline assignment: CDR1 VTNFRS and CDR2 LTSSGIE (reference sequence). The CDR3 sequence is CAVEGFARRNYWGILRYTDKHIF. In DNA, the CDR3 is TGTGCTGTGGAAGGGTTTGCGCGACGAAACTACTGGGGGATACTTAGGTACACCGATAAACACATCTTT.

This clone has at least ten counts. This likely reflects a read error, since a far larger clone is one base away. Additional DNA sequences in this sample encode the identical CDR3. The chain couples TRDV2 to TRDJ1, with D possibly being TRDD3 (6 bases). V lost 7 bases to trimming and J lost 0 bases, with 23 bases between them. Looked up from germline, CDR1 is GEAIGNYY and CDR2 is EKD. The CDR3 runs 17 residues. As DNA, the CDR3 is TGTGCCTGCGATAGATTGCTGCGGGGATCGGACACCGATAAACTCATCTTT. This translates into CACDRLLRGSDTDKLIF.

As concerns this clone: The protein in TCRdb stems from a much larger clone and differs at residue 4 from this DNA's translation, likely a read error; here the protein is translated from the DNA. This chain links TRDV2 with TRDJ1; TRDD3 matches 9 bases. In germline, CDR1 is GEAIGNYY, CDR2 EKD. The CDR3 has 18 amino acids. The V segment lost 5 bases and the J segment 0 bases; nucleotides outside the gene matches: 15. CDR3 bases: TGTGCCTGTGTCCCCATGGGGACTGGGGGACTACACACCGATAAACTCATCTTT. Its translation is CACVPMGTGGLHTDKLIF.

This clone was found many times. The protein TCRdb lists belongs to a much larger clone and differs from this DNA's translation at residue 14, which points to a read error; the protein shown is made from the DNA. The V call is TRDV1, the J call TRDJ1, with 8 positions matching TRDD3. CDR3 length: 15 amino acids. CDR1 is TSWWSYY, CDR2 QGS, per germline. Here the CDR3 reads CALGEPWDTRDKLTF. The CDR3 coding sequence is TGTGCTCTTGGGGAACCGTGGGATACGCGCGATAAACTCACCTTT.

In this sample, this clone turned up a few times. TCRdb's protein, taken from a much larger clone, differs from this DNA's translation at residue 3, likely owing to a read error; the protein displayed comes from the DNA. This chain joins TRDV2 and TRDJ2; 7 nucleotides align to TRDD3. As TCRdb names no J gene, one was assigned here on the basis of a DNA match to germline. The CDR3 spans 16 residues. In germline, CDR1 is GEAIGNYY, CDR2 EKD. CDR3 DNA sequence: TGTGCCTATGACAAAGTGGGGATAGGAAAGGCAGCACAACTCTTCTTT. Amino acid sequence: CAYDKVGIGKAAQLFF.

This clone was seen ten or more times. This likely stems from a read error, as it lies one base from a far larger clone. The sample carries other DNA sequences with the same CDR3. The chain has TRDV1 and TRDJ1; D is unclear. The germline V and J ends were trimmed by 3 bases and 3 bases, with 14 bases remaining between them. The CDR3 runs 15 residues. Germline CDR1 reads TSWWSYY; CDR2 reads QGS. The CDR3 sequence is CALGEPDSRADKLIF. Written as DNA, the CDR3 is TGTGCTCTTGGGGAGCCGGACAGTAGGGCCGATAAACTCATCTTT.

On this clone: A far larger clone is one base from this, pointing to a likely read error. Within the sample, other DNA sequences also encode this same CDR3. The rearrangement links TRDV2 to TRDJ2; 13 positions match TRDD3. The J gene was missing in TCRdb and was found by matching the end of the DNA to germline. Germline CDR1 and CDR2: GEAIGNYY and EKD. This CDR3 is 19 amino acids long. For the CDR3, the DNA is TGTGCCTGCGACACCGTACTGGGGGATACGCGGGCTTTGACAGCACAACTCTTCTTT. Amino acids: CACDTVLGDTRALTAQLFF.

V gene TRDV2 combines with J gene TRDJ1, with 13 bases matching TRDD3. The J gene, left out of TCRdb, was set here by checking the DNA against germline. With V trimmed by 2 bases and J by 0 bases, 11 bases remained unmatched. Per the germline V gene, CDR1 is GEAIGNYY and CDR2 is EKD. This CDR3 is built from 19 residues. Written as DNA, the CDR3 is TGTGCCTGTGACAGTCTACGTACTGGGGGATACGGTAACACCGATAAACTCATCTTT. Translation gives CACDSLRTGGYGNTDKLIF.

In this sample, this clone turned up many times. V is TRDV2 and J is TRDJ1; 10 bases agree with TRDD3. There are 15 residues in the CDR3. Germline values: CDR1 GEAIGNYY, CDR2 EKD. Trimming cost V 4 bases and J 3 bases; bases outside gene matches: 7. The CDR3 bases are TGTGCCTGTGAGGCTATAGGGGGATACGCCGATAAACTCATCTTT. Encoded protein: CACEAIGGYADKLIF.

Details on this clone: It differs at one base from a far larger clone, so likely a read error. Other DNA sequences in the same sample also yield this CDR3. The chain links TRDV1 to TRDJ2; D possibly corresponds to TRDD2 (5 bases). The length of the CDR3 is 22 residues. Germline-derived CDR1 and CDR2 are TSWWSYY and QGS. Trimming took 6 bases from V and 4 from J, leaving 36 bases between them. CDR3 loop: CALGERAYGGAIIPLSTAQLFF. CDR3 DNA: TGTGCTCTTGGAGAAAGGGCCTACGGAGGTGCCATCATACCACTCTCGACAGCACAACTCTTCTTT.

In its sample, this clone was seen many times. This DNA translates differently at residue 19 from the TCRdb protein, which is that of a much larger clone; a read error is likely, and the protein shown is the DNA's own translation. The V gene is TRDV1, but the J gene lacks a call; the table's TRDD3 call for D was not verified on the DNA. This CDR3 has 20 amino acids. The V gene's germline CDR1 is TSWWSYY and CDR2 QGS. The CDR3 protein is CALGELGPPAGRSFTDKLTF. CDR3 sequence (DNA): TGTGCTCTTGGGGAACTTGGGCCCCCCGCGGGCCGCTCCTTCACCGATAAACTCACCTTT.

This clone came up many times. This sequence is one base from a far larger clone and is likely a read error. Within the sample, other DNA sequences also encode this same CDR3. The chain is built from TRDV2 and TRDJ2, with D possibly being TRDD3 (5 bases). No J gene was available from TCRdb, and it was assigned here by a germline match of the DNA. Germline lookup yields CDR1 GEAIGNYY and CDR2 EKD. There are 21 residues in the CDR3. V dropped 0 bases and J dropped 4 bases, with 29 bases sitting between them. This CDR3 is CACDTVIREPGESWATAQLFF. CDR3 bases: TGTGCCTGTGACACCGTCATCCGGGAACCAGGGGAAAGCTGGGCGACAGCACAACTCTTCTTT.